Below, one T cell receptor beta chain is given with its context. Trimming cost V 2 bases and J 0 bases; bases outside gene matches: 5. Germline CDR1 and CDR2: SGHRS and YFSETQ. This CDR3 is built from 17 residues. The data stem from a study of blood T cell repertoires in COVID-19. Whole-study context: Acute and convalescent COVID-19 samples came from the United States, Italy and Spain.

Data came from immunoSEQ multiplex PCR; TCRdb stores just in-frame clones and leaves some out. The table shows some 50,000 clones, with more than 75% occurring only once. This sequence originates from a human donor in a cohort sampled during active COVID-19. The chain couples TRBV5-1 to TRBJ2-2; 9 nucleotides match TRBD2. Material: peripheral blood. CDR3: CASSLGASGTNTGELFF. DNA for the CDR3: TGCGCCAGCAGCTTAGGGGCTAGCGGGACGAACACCGGGGAGCTGTTTTTT.